This TCR beta chain was recovered during a study of blood T cell repertoires in COVID-19. The wider study: T cells, B-cell-depleted T cells, or PBMCs supplied cDNA or gDNA.

The CDR3 runs 14 residues. V lost 3 bases and J 5 bases, leaving 13 bases between the germline ends. CDR1 and CDR2 (germline): SGHTA, FQGTGA. Original processing methods: Reference gene primer amplification gave nucleated cell count estimates. Only in-frame clones appear in the TCRdb table, and some are missing; sequencing was by immunoSEQ multiplex PCR. V and J calls and clone size are as listed in that table; D and trimming were resolved from the DNA. Here the sample spans around 88,000 clones, about three quarters being singletons. The origin of this receptor is a man over 45 who had recovered from COVID-19. The genes are TRBV7-3 and TRBJ1-1; D is ambiguous. The source material was peripheral blood. CDR3 in DNA: TGTGCCAGCAGCTTGGCCAGCGGAGGGACTGAAGCTTTCTTT. Protein: CASSLASGGTEAFF.